The 19 T cell receptor beta chains presented below share a single source sample, sequenced in a study of OX40 agonist ivuxolimab in advanced cancers. Sequencing used immunoSEQ multiplex PCR; TCRdb keeps in-frame clones, though not all of them. The table shows tens of thousands of clones, with about 85% occurring only once. Material: CD4+ or CD8+ T cells sorted from blood, obtained in a trial of the OX40 agonist ivuxolimab. The receptors were sampled from an adult with an advanced solid tumor such as melanoma, head and neck, liver or kidney cancer.

The rearrangement links TRBV6-1 to TRBJ2-1; D not resolved. Germline lookup yields CDR1 MNHNS and CDR2 SASEGT. This CDR3 comprises 13 residues. The germline V and J ends were trimmed by 7 bases and 5 bases, with 12 bases remaining between them. The CDR3: CASNRFGNNEQFF. In nucleotides, the CDR3 is TGTGCCAGCAATAGGTTCGGAAACAATGAGCAGTTCTTC.

V gene TRBV5-6 combines with J gene TRBJ2-1; 8 bases are a match to TRBD2. The CDR3 spans 16 residues. Trimming cost V 0 bases and J 3 bases; bases outside gene matches: 5. Germline-derived CDR1 and CDR2 are SGHDT and YYEEEE. The DNA of the CDR3 is TGTGCCAGCAGCTTGGAACGGGGGGGAAACTACAATGAGCAGTTCTTC. This encodes CASSLERGGNYNEQFF. Filled out from reference TRBV5-6 and TRBJ2-1, the complete variable domain reads DAGVTQSPTHLIKTRGQQVTLRCSPKSGHDTVSWYQQALGQGPQFIFQYYEEEERQRGNFPDRFSGHQFPNYSSELNVNALLLGDSALYLCASSLERGGNYNEQFFGPGTRLTVL.

This rearrangement joins TRBV6-1 to TRBJ2-7; either TRBD1 or TRBD2 may fit D (5 bases each). CDR1 MNHNS and CDR2 SASEGT come from the germline V gene. The length of the CDR3 is 14 residues. Deletions cut 6 bases from V and 2 bases from J, with 14 bases between. The CDR3 DNA is TGTGCCAGCAGGAGGGGAGACACTCCCTACGAGCAGTACTTC. It specifies CASRRGDTPYEQYF.

The rearrangement uses TRBV28 and TRBJ2-7, with D perhaps TRBD1 or TRBD2 (6 bases each). The germline V gene has CDR1 MDHEN and CDR2 SYDVKM. The CDR3 covers 14 residues. The V end lost 3 bases, the J end lost 5 bases, and 14 bases lay between the germline ends. The DNA of the CDR3 is TGTGCCAGCAGTTTTCCCGGGGGCACGGACGAGCAGTACTTC. It codes for CASSFPGGTDEQYF.

This clone was counted a single time. The chain recombines TRBV6-1 with TRBJ1-5; TRBD1 might be the D (5 bases). Germline V gives CDR1 MNHNS, CDR2 SASEGT. V was clipped by 3 bases and J by 7 bases, with 16 bases between them. This CDR3 has 15 amino acids. In DNA, the CDR3 is TGTGCCAGCAGTGACCGGGACGGTGACCGACAGCCCCAGCATTTT. This gives the protein CASSDRDGDRQPQHF.

The rearrangement uses TRBV9 and TRBJ1-3; possible D gene TRBD1, 6 bases. This CDR3 is built from 15 residues. Germline values: CDR1 SGDLS, CDR2 YYNGEE. Trimming left V 6 bases short and J 2 bases short, with 15 bases between. The CDR3 sequence is CASTPGGAAGNTIYF. The CDR3 nucleotides are TGTGCCAGCACCCCCGGGGGGGCGGCTGGAAACACCATATATTTT.

The V call is TRBV7-3, the J call TRBJ2-1; 7 positions agree with TRBD1. J lost 4 bases, V lost 0 bases, and 3 bases had no gene match. In germline, CDR1 is SGHTA, CDR2 FQGTGA. The CDR3 is made up of 15 amino acids. The CDR3, as DNA: TGTGCCAGCAGCTTAACAGGACAGGCATACAATGAGCAGTTCTTC. This codes for CASSLTGQAYNEQFF.

V and J are TRBV7-9 and TRBJ2-7; TRBD1 might be the D (6 bases). V lost 5 bases and J lost 3, with 8 bases in between. CDR3 length: 12 residues. Per the germline V gene, CDR1 is SEHNR and CDR2 is FQNEAQ (reference sequence). CDR3 in DNA: TGTGCCAGCAGCGACAGGAACTACGAGCAGTACTTC. It yields the protein CASSDRNYEQYF.

This clone was observed a single time. The gene calls are TRBV7-8 and TRBJ2-2, with TRBD1 as a possible D gene (5 bases). This CDR3 is 16 amino acids long. The V end lost 2 bases, the J end lost 2 bases, and 12 bases lay between the germline ends. Germline assignment: CDR1 SGHVS and CDR2 FQNEAQ. The CDR3 region has the DNA TGTGCCAGCAGCTTAAGCAGGGTTTTAAACACCGGGGAGCTGTTTTTT. Encoded protein: CASSLSRVLNTGELFF.

The table lists this clone with a count of one. V is TRBV7-3 and J is TRBJ1-1; D ambiguous. V lost 5 bases and J lost 1, with 8 bases in between. Germline CDR1 reads SGHTA; CDR2 reads FQGTGA. The CDR3 spans 13 residues. The CDR3 DNA reads TGTGCCAGCAGCCCACAGCCGAACACTGAAGCTTTCTTT. Protein product: CASSPQPNTEAFF.

The CDR3 spells CASSFDISYEQYF. The CDR3 nucleotides read TGTGCCAGCTCTTTTGACATCTCCTACGAGCAGTACTTC. V is TRBV18 and J is TRBJ2-7; D gene uncertain. From germline, CDR1 is KGHSH and CDR2 LQKENI. With 6 bases removed from V and 0 bases from J, the gap between germline ends came to 9 bases. The CDR3 totals 13 residues.

CDR3 protein: CASSEGPINEKLFF. The CDR3 coding sequence is TGTGCCAGCAGTGAAGGCCCGATTAATGAAAAACTGTTTTTT. The J gene is TRBJ1-4, the V gene TRBV6-1; D is uncertain. CDR1 and CDR2 from the germline V gene are MNHNS and SASEGT. The V gene lost 1 base and the J gene lost 4 bases, with 7 bases spanning the gap. The CDR3 loop spans 14 amino acids.

The V gene is TRBV5-4, the J gene TRBJ2-1, with 11 bases aligning to TRBD2. The CDR3 totals 16 residues. Losses at the gene ends were 4 bases for V and 3 bases for J; bases not matched to a gene: 6. Germline-derived CDR1 and CDR2 are SGHNT and YYREEE (reference sequence). In nucleotides, the CDR3 is TGTGCCAGCAGCCCGGGAGGGACTAGCGGCTACAATGAGCAGTTCTTC. Its protein product is CASSPGGTSGYNEQFF.

The rearrangement joins TRBV11-2 to TRBJ1-3; D unclear. Germline-derived CDR1 and CDR2 are SGHAT and FQNNGV. This CDR3 has 13 amino acids. Trimming stripped 2 bases from V and 2 bases from J, with 4 bases between. CDR3 sequence: CASSLPAGNTIYF. CDR3 coding DNA: TGTGCCAGCAGCTTACCTGCTGGAAACACCATATATTTT.

This chain joins TRBV15 and TRBJ1-4; D uncertain. This CDR3 contains 15 residues. The germline V gene encodes CDR1 LNHNV and CDR2 YYDKDF (reference sequence). V lost 0 bases to trimming and J lost 4 bases, with 9 bases between them. Here the CDR3 reads CATSRDTGNNEKLFF. The CDR3 bases are TGTGCCACCAGCAGAGATACGGGGAATAATGAAAAACTGTTTTTT. Full variable domain (outside the CDR3, taken from reference TRBV15 and TRBJ1-4): DAMVIQNPRYQVTQFGKPVTLSCSQTLNHNVMYWYQQKSSQAPKLLFHYYDKDFNNEADTPDNFQSRRPNTSFCFLDIRSPGLGDTAMYLCATSRDTGNNEKLFFGSGTQLSVL.

The chain is built from TRBV18 and TRBJ2-7; no clear D. The CDR3 extends over 14 amino acids. Germline V lookup: CDR1 KGHSH, CDR2 LQKENI. Trimming stripped 0 bases from V and 5 bases from J, with 11 bases between. The DNA of the CDR3 is TGTGCCAGCTCACCACCGGTCGGGCGGAACGAGCAGTACTTC. Its protein is CASSPPVGRNEQYF.

The V and J genes are TRBV5-1 and TRBJ2-3, with TRBD1 matching 9 bases. The V gene's germline CDR1 is SGHRS and CDR2 YFSETQ. The CDR3 is 15 amino acids. Trimming cost V 4 bases and J 2 bases; bases outside gene matches: 5. The CDR3 bases are TGCGCCAGCAGCCCGGGACAGGGTTTCACAGATACGCAGTATTTT. Translated: CASSPGQGFTDTQYF.

The V call is TRBV19, the J call TRBJ1-5; 10 bases match TRBD1. CDR1 is LNHDA, CDR2 SQIVND, per germline (reference sequence). This CDR3 is built from 17 residues. With 5 bases clipped from V and 6 bases from J, the junction kept 13 bases outside the gene matches. CDR3 in DNA: TGTGCCAGTAGTTCCCAATCCGGGACAGGGGTTCCTCAGCCCCAGCATTTT. Encoded protein: CASSSQSGTGVPQPQHF.

J is TRBJ1-2 and V is TRBV9; the match to TRBD1 covers 9 bases. The CDR3 totals 15 residues. Germline-derived CDR1 and CDR2 are SGDLS and YYNGEE. J lost 1 base, V lost 4 bases, and 5 bases had no gene match. The CDR3 bases are TGTGCCAGCAGCCCTACAGGGGGCCTTAACTATGGCTACACCTTC. It translates to CASSPTGGLNYGYTF.